This T cell receptor (beta chain) was captured by sequencing in a study of tumor-infiltrating T cells and Merkel cell polyomavirus (dated by TCRdb to the late 2010s). Study-level background: In Merkel cell carcinoma patients, the study investigated CD8+ T cells specific for the Merkel cell polyomavirus KLL epitope. Patients presented at varying disease stages and were followed for a median of 2.7 years, with a range of 1. The therapies patients received were varied and non-standardized, including chemotherapy, radiation and immunotherapies. In about 14 samples, KLL-tetramer-sorted cells taken from blood or tumor-infiltrating lymphocytes underwent TRB sequencing, as did some 12 matched whole-tumor samples. The majority of whole-tumor samples consisted of roughly 25-micron curls cut from formalin-fixed, paraffin-embedded tissue blocks. Of all the tumor samples in the study, one was a frozen nodal tumor digest and another was a flash-frozen core biopsy of a metastasis. Overall results and qualifications from the work: One limitation of the study is the small sample size (n ≈ eleven patients). Because only a single viral epitope was studied, T cells directed against other Merkel cell polyomavirus epitopes were not captured. KLL-specific TRB repertoires were diverse and largely private, with only one public clonotype among about 430 unique sequences, shared by two patients. More unique KLL-specific clonotypes in tumors (about 5-108 vs 0-3) was associated with a significant MCC-specific survival advantage (P = 0.0051). Significantly improved MCC-specific survival was associated with a higher intratumoral fraction of KLL-specific T cells (about 1.9-20% versus about 0-0.14%).

Comment on this clone: Its antigen target is currently unknown. Base quality data are lacking; no much larger clone is found one base away.

Libraries were built with the immunoSEQ multiplex PCR assay. Genomic DNA extraction, TRB sequencing and normalization were carried out by Adaptive Biotechnologies (Seattle, WA). Concerning the study's data processing: Clonality was computed as one minus Shannon entropy of productive TRB sequences normalized by log2 of unique productive sequences. To identify KLL-specific clonotypes in tumors, TCRbeta CDR3 amino acid sequences were matched against the sequences from the tetramer-sorted sample of each patient. TCRdb provides this immuneACCESS table in a form limited to in-frame rearrangements. Some clones are lacking; in checked studies, under half of them reflect an unresolved V gene, and why the rest are absent is not known. V, J and clone size are those of that table, while D and trimming were read from the DNA. The sample profile shows about 25,000 clones; 87% of them were found once. Approximately 3% of the sample is in the top ten clones.

The junction carries 11 bases between V and J, which are trimmed by 5 bases and 1 base respectively. CDR1 and CDR2, per the germline V gene, are MRHNA and SNTAGT. Its CDR3 holds 14 amino acids, cysteine through phenylalanine. Only the CDR3 region is kept as DNA, spanning 42 bases read in frame from base 1. Robust positive staining for Merkel cell polyomavirus Large T antigen was observed by immunohistochemistry in the tumors of all patients. The study included twelve Merkel cell carcinoma patients whose blood and/or cultured TIL contained robust KLL-tetramer+ populations exceeding 0.04% of CD8+ T cells. All patients were identified as Caucasian, and a median age of roughly 65 years (range roughly 45 to 85 years) was recorded. Lymph node tumors were analyzed for patients with unknown primaries who presented with nodal disease, or when there was not enough primary tissue.

Here the chain combines TRBV6-4 and TRBJ1-1, and perhaps TRBD1 as D gene, on 5 matching bases. Sequencing was carried out using lymph node tissue. The source is a man in his forties or fifties with Merkel cell carcinoma. CDR3 loop: CASSLDNSNTEAFF. The DNA sequence is TGTGCCAGCAGTCTGGACAACTCGAACACTGAAGCTTTCTTT.